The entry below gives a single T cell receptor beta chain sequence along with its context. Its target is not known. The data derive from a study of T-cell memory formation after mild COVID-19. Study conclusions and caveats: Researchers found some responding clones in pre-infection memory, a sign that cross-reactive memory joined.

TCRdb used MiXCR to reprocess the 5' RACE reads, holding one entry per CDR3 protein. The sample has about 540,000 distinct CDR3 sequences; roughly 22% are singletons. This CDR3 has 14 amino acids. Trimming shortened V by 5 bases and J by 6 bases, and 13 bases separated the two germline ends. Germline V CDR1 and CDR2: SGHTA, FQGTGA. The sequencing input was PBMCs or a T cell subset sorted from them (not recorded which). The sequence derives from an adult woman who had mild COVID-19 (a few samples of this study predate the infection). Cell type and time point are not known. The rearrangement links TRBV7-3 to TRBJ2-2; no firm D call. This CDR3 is CASSPSTPSGELFF. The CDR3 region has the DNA TGTGCCAGCAGCCCCTCGACACCGTCCGGGGAGCTGTTTTTT.